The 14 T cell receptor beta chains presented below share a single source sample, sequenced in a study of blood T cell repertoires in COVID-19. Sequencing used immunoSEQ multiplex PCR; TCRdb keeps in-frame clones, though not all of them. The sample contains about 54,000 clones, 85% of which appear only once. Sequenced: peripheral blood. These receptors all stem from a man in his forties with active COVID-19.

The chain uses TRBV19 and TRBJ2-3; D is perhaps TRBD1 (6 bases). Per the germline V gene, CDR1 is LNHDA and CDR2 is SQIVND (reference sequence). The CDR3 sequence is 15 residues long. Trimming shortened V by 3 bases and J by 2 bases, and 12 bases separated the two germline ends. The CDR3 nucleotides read TGTGCCAGTAGTATGTGGGCAGGGGCCACAGATACGCAGTATTTT. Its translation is CASSMWAGATDTQYF.

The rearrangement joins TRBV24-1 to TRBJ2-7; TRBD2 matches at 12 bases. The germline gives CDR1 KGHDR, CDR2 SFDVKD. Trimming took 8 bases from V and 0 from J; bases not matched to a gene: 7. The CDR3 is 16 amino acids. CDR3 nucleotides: TGTGCCACCACCTCCCCACTAGCGGGAGGCTCCTACGAGCAGTACTTC. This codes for CATTSPLAGGSYEQYF.

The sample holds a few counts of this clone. For the CDR3, the DNA is TGTGCCAGCAGCTTACTTAGCGGAACGAACACCGGGGAGCTGTTTTTT. It specifies CASSLLSGTNTGELFF. V and J are TRBV7-3 and TRBJ2-2; D possibly corresponds to TRBD2 (6 bases). CDR1 is SGHTA and CDR2 is FQGTGA in the germline V gene. This CDR3 spans 16 amino acids. Trimming shortened V by 2 bases and J by 0 bases, and 10 bases separated the two germline ends.

CDR3 coding DNA: TGTGCCAGCAGCCAAGTGAAGGGGACAGGGGCTTTCTTT. Translation gives CASSQVKGTGAFF. The gene calls are TRBV3-1 (or the pseudogene TRBV3-2) and TRBJ1-1; 9 nucleotides align to TRBD1. The length of the CDR3 is 13 residues. J lost 11 bases, V lost 1 base, and 5 bases had no gene match. Germline values: CDR1 LGHDT, CDR2 YNNKEL (reference sequence).

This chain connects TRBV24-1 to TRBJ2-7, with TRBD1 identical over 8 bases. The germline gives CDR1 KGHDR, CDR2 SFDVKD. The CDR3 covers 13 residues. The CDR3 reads CLLYRGIMAEQYF. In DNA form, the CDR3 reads TGTCTACTCTACAGGGGGATCATGGCCGAGCAGTACTTC.

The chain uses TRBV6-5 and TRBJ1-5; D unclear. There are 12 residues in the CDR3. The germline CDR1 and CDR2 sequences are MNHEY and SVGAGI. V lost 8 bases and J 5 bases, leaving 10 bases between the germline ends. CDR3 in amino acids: CASGFTDQPQHF. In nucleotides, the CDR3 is TGTGCCAGCGGATTCACAGATCAGCCCCAGCATTTT.

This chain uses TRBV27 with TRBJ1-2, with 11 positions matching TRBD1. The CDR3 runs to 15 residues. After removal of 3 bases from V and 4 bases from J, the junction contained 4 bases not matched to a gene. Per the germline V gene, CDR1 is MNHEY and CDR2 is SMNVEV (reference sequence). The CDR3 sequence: CASSLDGQGAYGYTF. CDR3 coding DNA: TGTGCCAGCAGTTTGGACGGACAGGGGGCCTATGGCTACACCTTC.

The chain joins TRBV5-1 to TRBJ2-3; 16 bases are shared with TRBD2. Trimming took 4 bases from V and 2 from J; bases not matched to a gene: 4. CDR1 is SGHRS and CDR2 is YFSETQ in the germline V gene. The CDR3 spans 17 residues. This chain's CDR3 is CASSEGLAGGDTDTQYF. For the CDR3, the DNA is TGCGCCAGCAGCGAGGGACTAGCGGGAGGGGACACAGATACGCAGTATTTT.

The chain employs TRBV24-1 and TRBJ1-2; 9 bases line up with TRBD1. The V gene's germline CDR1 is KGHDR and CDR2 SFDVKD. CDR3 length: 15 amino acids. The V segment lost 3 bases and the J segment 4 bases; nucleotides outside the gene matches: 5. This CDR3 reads CATSDRGTGLYGYTF. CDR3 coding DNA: TGTGCCACCAGTGATAGGGGGACAGGGCTCTATGGCTACACCTTC.

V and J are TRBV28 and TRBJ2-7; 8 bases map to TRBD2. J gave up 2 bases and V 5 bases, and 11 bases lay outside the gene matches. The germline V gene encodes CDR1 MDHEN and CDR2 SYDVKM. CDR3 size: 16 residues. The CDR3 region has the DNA TGTGCCAGCAGTGAATCCCGACTAGCGAGTGCCTACGAGCAGTACTTC. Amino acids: CASSESRLASAYEQYF.

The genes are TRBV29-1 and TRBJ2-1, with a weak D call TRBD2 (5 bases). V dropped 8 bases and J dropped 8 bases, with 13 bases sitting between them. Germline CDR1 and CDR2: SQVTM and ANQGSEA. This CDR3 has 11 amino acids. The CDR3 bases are TGCAGCCCGCTCATGGGAGATGAGCAGTTCTTC. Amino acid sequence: CSPLMGDEQFF.

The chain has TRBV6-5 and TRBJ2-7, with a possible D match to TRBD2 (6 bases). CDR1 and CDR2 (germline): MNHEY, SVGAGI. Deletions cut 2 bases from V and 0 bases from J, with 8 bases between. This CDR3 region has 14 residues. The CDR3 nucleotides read TGTGCCAGCAGTTACCGGGGGAGCTCCTACGAGCAGTACTTC. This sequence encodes CASSYRGSSYEQYF.

The chain's CDR3 is CSAATSYEQYF. The CDR3 coding sequence is TGCAGTGCCGCGACTAGTTACGAGCAGTACTTC. The genes are TRBV20-1 and TRBJ2-7; a weak D match, TRBD2 (6 bases). The V end lost 6 bases, the J end lost 4 bases, and 10 bases lay between the germline ends. From germline, CDR1 is DFQATT and CDR2 SNEGSKA (reference sequence). This CDR3 has 11 residues.

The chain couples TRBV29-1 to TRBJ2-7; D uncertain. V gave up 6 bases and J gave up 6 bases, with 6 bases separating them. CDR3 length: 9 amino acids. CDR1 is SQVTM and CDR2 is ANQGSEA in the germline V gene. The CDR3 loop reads CSVRPEQYF. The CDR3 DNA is TGCAGCGTCAGGCCCGAGCAGTACTTC.